Here is one T cell receptor beta chain with its context. The specificity of this receptor is unknown. Base qualities are not recorded, but no much larger clone differs from it by a single base. Using the deep immunoSEQ assay, multiplex PCR amplified TCR CDR3 regions from genomic DNA. Extracted genomic DNA from each cell subset was spread evenly across all wells of several immunoSEQ 96-well plates, with each plate serving as a replicate. Each replicate PCR for sorted subsets received about 180 ng genomic DNA, equal to around 32,000 T cell genomes. Purified libraries were quantified with a Qubit 3.0 fluorometer, sized on a Bioanalyzer 2100, and re-quantified with the KAPA Library Quantification kit. Every immunoSEQ 96-well plate was sequenced on a dedicated single-read 150-cycle Illumina NextSeq 550 flow cell. In the source study's methods: Because the immunoSEQ output included only junctional sequences and no quality scores, the filtering could not be the same as the filtering used for full-length reads. Sequences were annotated with PyIR, a Python wrapper for IgBLAST v1.9, using IMGT germline references to assign V/J genes and CDR3. Reads were removed for weak V/J assignments (E-value above 1e-6), missing CDR3, stop codons, out-of-frame junctions, or ambiguous translated residues. V3J clonotypes were defined as sequences sharing an identical inferred V gene, J gene, and CDR3 amino acid sequence. Percentage overlap between repertoires was calculated by dividing the number of shared unique clonotypes by the size of the smaller repertoire. RTK rarefaction, the Chao1 estimator, and Recon v2.1 estimates of unobserved clonotypes were used to assess repertoire richness. Generation probabilities were computed with OLGA for all TCRbeta clonotypes obtained by the gDNA method from a handful of donors. Imported from immuneACCESS, the table was reduced by TCRdb to in-frame sequences with V and J called. These copies leave out some clones; in studies compared against another copy, an unresolved V gene accounts for under half, and the cause of the remainder is not known. The V and J calls and clone size are taken from that table; D and trimming were inferred from the DNA. This sample is represented by about 2.4 million clones; over 85% of them were singletons. The ten largest clones add up to approximately 0.37% of the sample.

From V the trimming removes 2 bases and from J it removes 6 bases, while the gene matches leave 13 bases of the junction unaccounted for. Based on the germline V gene, the CDR1 and CDR2 sequences are MGHDK and SYGVNS. The CDR3 runs 18 amino acids, cysteine and phenylalanine included. The kept DNA is CDR3 alone, 54 bases in frame from the first base. This specimen comes from a study of shared clonotypes between healthy human individuals (TCRdb year 2020). As for the study more broadly: Two women and a few men aged 18 to 49 years were included in the cohort. Per donor, three plates each were used for CD4 naive and CD4 memory, two for CD8 naive, and one for CD8 memory. The study deeply sequenced blood TCR repertoires of five healthy adults to estimate repertoire size and the extent of clonotype sharing between individuals. Libraries were prepared and TCR repertoires were sequenced by different laboratories using diverse techniques, in order to increase sequencing depth and limit assay-specific biases. Between about 0.9 and 10 billion PBMCs per donor were obtained by leukapheresis. General conclusions and limits of the study: Clonotypes shared by all four sorted-subset donors showed higher generation probabilities than non-shared clonotypes. Based on pairwise subsampling, the degree of clonotype sharing among donors was expected to be affected by sequencing depth. Because the study included only a small number of donors, the genetic and exposure-history diversity represented was limited. When a handful of donors were compared, the shared fraction of clonotypes was about 5.5% for naive CD4, around 3.6% for naive CD8, 2% to 2.5% for memory CD4, and 0.3% to 0.5% for memory CD8. Larger estimated clonotype richness was generally found for naive subsets than for memory subsets. Rarefaction of sorted-subset datasets indicated incomplete sequencing despite the large sequencing depth. Sampling was restricted to blood, and TCR repertoires in tissue are likely to differ from TCR repertoires in blood.

Donors were healthy HIV-negative adults with no recently reported acute infections or vaccinations. Every donor was a Caucasian adult residing in Nashville, Tennessee, USA. CD4+ T cells were enriched by magnetic negative selection; naive cells were then positively selected on CD45RA, and the negative fraction formed the memory subset. After blood collection by leukapheresis, PBMCs were isolated using Ficoll-Histopaque density gradient centrifugation and then cryopreserved in the vapor phase of liquid nitrogen. Analytical flow cytometry was used to check the purity and quantity of every magnetically sorted T cell population. Genomic DNA was isolated from every sorted fraction and measured by UV absorbance on a Nanodrop 2000c.

The sequencing sample was made of naive CD4+ T cells from PBMCs. The cell subset or site label here, explained by the study, means: CD45RA+ positively selected. The receptor was isolated from a man aged 18 to 29 in good health. Some clones in this sample may be carry-over from other donors' samples. Recombination connected TRBV25-1 to TRBJ2-3, with 11 central nucleotides matching TRBD2. The CDR3 has the sequence CASSEGGGSGRAGDTQYF. The nucleotide sequence is TGTGCCAGCAGTGAAGGGGGCGGTAGCGGGAGGGCCGGGGATACGCAGTATTTT.